This T cell receptor beta chain was sequenced for a study of T cells in Graves' hyperthyroidism and ophthalmopathy. RNA transcripts served as the template for amplifying TCR beta CDR3 regions. A first-round RT-PCR of the TCR CDR3 used the HTBI primer set. Using its own MiXCR run on the multiplex PCR reads, TCRdb lists one record per CDR3 protein. The sample lists 600,000 to 900,000 distinct CDR3 sequences; about a sixth were seen once. The sample holds many counts of this clonotype. Germline lookup yields CDR1 LNHDA and CDR2 SQIVND (reference sequence). V was cut by 3 bases and J by 1 base, with 17 bases left in between. This CDR3 contains 17 residues.

The chain joins TRBV19 to TRBJ2-3, with a weak D call TRBD2 (5 bases). The sample comprised blood. This TCR was recovered from a man between 18 and 29 years old with Graves' hyperthyroidism. The CDR3: CASSIQAVGIGTDTQYF. In nucleotides, the CDR3 is TGTGCCAGTAGTATCCAAGCGGTGGGGATTGGCACAGATACGCAGTATTTT.